This T cell receptor beta chain was recorded in a study of T-cell memory formation after mild COVID-19. The ends lost 4 bases at V and 2 bases at J; junction bases unmatched: 4. Germline assignment: CDR1 SGHRS and CDR2 YFSETQ. The CDR3 consists of 15 residues. TCRdb re-analysed the 5' RACE reads in MiXCR, keeping a single row per CDR3 protein. The sample shows some 290,000 distinct CDR3 sequences, 15% to 20% of them seen only once. Findings and limits, study-wide: Contracting clones localized mainly to CM and EM when CD4+ and mainly to EMRA when CD8+. Later expanders leaned toward CD4+, whereas clones contracting from day 15 to 85 were balanced CD4/CD8. The appearance of some responding clones in pre-infection memory suggested that cross-reactive memory joined.

This clonotype has at least ten counts. The antigen is not known. The receptor was derived from a man between 18 and 35 years old who had mild COVID-19 (a few samples of this study predate the infection). Cell type and time point are not known. The specimen was PBMCs or a T cell subset sorted from them (not recorded which). The rearrangement uses TRBV5-1 and TRBJ1-3; 9 bases align to TRBD1. The CDR3, as DNA: TGCGCCAGCAGCCAGGGACAGGGAGCTGGAAACACCATATATTTT. Translation gives CASSQGQGAGNTIYF.